Shown below are 3 T cell receptor beta chains from a single sample sequenced in a study of T cells in Graves' hyperthyroidism and ophthalmopathy. The source material, RNA transcripts, was used to amplify TCR beta CDR3 regions. With the HTBI primer set, the TCR CDR3 went through a first round of RT-PCR. TCRdb re-derived calls from the multiplex PCR reads in MiXCR, one entry per CDR3 protein. The sample consists of 350,000 or so distinct CDR3 sequences, 15% to 20% of them appearing once. Material: blood. The receptors shown here come from a middle-aged woman with Graves' ophthalmopathy.

This clonotype was counted once. This may be a read error: a much more frequent sequence differs by one nucleotide. The J gene is TRBJ2-7, the V gene TRBV18; 7 nucleotides agree with TRBD2. The J segment lost 6 bases and the V segment lost 5 bases, leaving 7 bases of the junction unmatched. Germline values: CDR1 KGHSH, CDR2 LQKENI. The CDR3 totals 13 residues. CDR3 bases: TGTGCCAGCTCAAACGTATCGGGAGGCGAGCAGTACTTC. Residues: CASSNVSGGEQYF.

This clonotype counts as large (0.1 to 1%). J is TRBJ1-1 and V is TRBV11-2, with a tentative D call TRBD1 (5 bases). The CDR3 is made up of 15 amino acids. Germline CDR1 and CDR2: SGHAT and FQNNGV. Trimming took 5 bases from V and 5 from J, leaving 18 bases between them. The CDR3 nucleotides read TGTGCCAGCAGCGCTCCGGGACCGAGAAATACTGAAGCTTTCTTT. Protein: CASSAPGPRNTEAFF.

This clonotype was recorded at least ten times. The chain links TRBV4-1 to TRBJ2-5, with D unclear. The ends were cut back, 0 bases at V and 1 base at J, with 9 bases in the middle. The germline V gene encodes CDR1 MGHRA and CDR2 YSYEKL. The CDR3 contains 15 residues. CDR3 coding DNA: TGCGCCAGCAGCCAAGACCCAGGTTCCCAAGAGACCCAGTACTTC. Its translation is CASSQDPGSQETQYF.